What follows are 27 T cell receptor beta chains derived from one specimen sequenced in a study of shared clonotypes between healthy human individuals. Some clones are missing from TCRdb's copy, which holds only in-frame ones; the method was immunoSEQ multiplex PCR. Among some 2.4 million clones, 93% were seen once, and the ten largest hold about 0.39%. The sequencing sample was made of naive CD4+ T cells from PBMCs. The subset here: CD45RA+ positively selected. Receptor source: a man younger than 30 in good health. Some clones in this sample may be carry-over from other donors' samples.

This chain connects TRBV28 to TRBJ1-1; a weak D match, TRBD1 (5 bases). With 8 bases removed from V and 10 bases from J, the gap between germline ends came to 14 bases. The germline CDR1 and CDR2 sequences are MDHEN and SYDVKM. The CDR3 contains 11 residues. CDR3 amino acids: CASWGRSGAFF. In DNA form, the CDR3 reads TGTGCCAGCTGGGGGAGGTCCGGAGCTTTCTTT. Drawing the rest from reference TRBV28 and TRBJ1-1, the complete variable domain is DVKVTQSSRYLVKRTGEKVFLECVQDMDHENMFWYRQDPGLGLRLIYFSYDVKMKEKGDIPEGYSVSREKKERFSLILESASTNQTSMYLCASWGRSGAFFGQGTRLTVV.

This chain links TRBV6-5 with TRBJ2-7; no reliable D call. Trimming took off 6 bases at V and 2 bases at J, with 14 bases between the two ends. From germline, CDR1 is MNHEY and CDR2 SVGAGI. CDR3 length equals 14 residues. CDR3 sequence reads: CASSPTPPPYEQYF. The CDR3 region has the DNA TGTGCCAGCAGCCCCACTCCCCCGCCCTACGAGCAGTACTTC.

V and J are TRBV6-1 and TRBJ1-5; weak D call: TRBD1 (5 bases). CDR3 length: 15 amino acids. Germline V lookup: CDR1 MNHNS, CDR2 SASEGT. The V end was cut by 2 bases, the J end by 3 bases, with 11 bases between. CDR3 sequence: CASSEQGRLNQPQHF. For the CDR3, the DNA is TGTGCCAGCAGTGAACAGGGCAGACTCAATCAGCCCCAGCATTTT.

The rearrangement links TRBV7-2 to TRBJ2-7; 9 bases map to TRBD2. The junction had 5 bases not matched to a gene; V was cut back by 2 bases and J by 3 bases. The germline V gene has CDR1 SGHTA and CDR2 FQGNSA. CDR3 length: 15 amino acids. CDR3 region: CASSLSSGILYEQYF. CDR3 in DNA: TGTGCCAGCAGCTTATCTAGCGGGATACTCTACGAGCAGTACTTC.

The chain has TRBV11-2 and TRBJ1-5; D gene unclear. Trimming removed 5 bases from V and 0 bases from J, with 5 bases in between. Germline V gives CDR1 SGHAT, CDR2 FQNNGV. This CDR3 contains 13 residues. The CDR3, as DNA: TGTGCCAGCAGCGGTGATAGCAATCAGCCCCAGCATTTT. This encodes CASSGDSNQPQHF.

The chain links TRBV5-1 to TRBJ1-4, with a tentative D call TRBD1 (6 bases). The CDR3 loop spans 16 amino acids. Germline-derived CDR1 and CDR2 are SGHRS and YFSETQ. Trimming pared 4 bases from V and 8 bases from J, leaving 21 bases between. The DNA of the CDR3 is TGCGCCAGCAGCGCACGACAGGCCCTCAGAGAGGAAAAACTGTTTTTT. Translating it yields CASSARQALREEKLFF.

A note on this clone: In the same sample, other DNA sequences code for this CDR3. The chain joins TRBV28 to TRBJ1-1; TRBD1 might be the D (6 bases). The CDR3 is 12 amino acids. The V gene lost 7 bases and the J gene lost 4 bases, with 10 bases spanning the gap. Looked up from germline, CDR1 is MDHEN and CDR2 is SYDVKM. CDR3 amino acids: CASKGGFTEAFF. The CDR3 nucleotides read TGTGCCAGCAAAGGGGGTTTCACTGAAGCTTTCTTT.

This chain connects TRBV6-1 to TRBJ1-2; 12 positions agree with TRBD1. Germline CDR1 MNHNS, CDR2 SASEGT. The CDR3 is 13 residues long. The V segment lost 7 bases and the J segment 8 bases; nucleotides outside the gene matches: 5. The CDR3 sequence: CASNWGQGAGYTF. CDR3 bases: TGTGCCAGCAATTGGGGACAGGGGGCGGGCTACACCTTC.

V gene TRBV25-1 combines with J gene TRBJ1-5; no clear D gene. Trimming shortened V by 4 bases and J by 4 bases, and 8 bases separated the two germline ends. The V gene's germline CDR1 is MGHDK and CDR2 SYGVNS. The CDR3 runs to 13 residues. CDR3 DNA: TGTGCCAGCAGTGGTGTTGGAAATCAGCCCCAGCATTTT. Its protein product is CASSGVGNQPQHF.

The gene calls are TRBV7-9 and TRBJ1-2; a weak D match, TRBD1 (5 bases). V gave up 5 bases and J gave up 8 bases, with 15 bases separating them. The CDR3 length is 13 residues. From germline, CDR1 is SEHNR and CDR2 FQNEAQ (reference sequence). The CDR3 loop is CASSPDSWGGYTF. The CDR3 DNA is TGTGCCAGCAGCCCAGACAGTTGGGGCGGCTACACCTTC.

About this clone: Distinct nucleotide sequences in the sample also encode this CDR3. The chain carries TRBV7-3 and TRBJ1-1; D is ambiguous. This CDR3 contains 13 residues. The ends were cut back, 4 bases at V and 0 bases at J, with 6 bases in the middle. The germline CDR1 and CDR2 sequences are SGHTA and FQGTGA. CDR3 protein: CASSSTMNTEAFF. The DNA for the CDR3 is TGTGCCAGCAGCTCCACTATGAACACTGAAGCTTTCTTT.

This chain uses TRBV19 with TRBJ2-7; 7 positions agree with TRBD2. V gave up 5 bases and J gave up 5 bases; unmatched junction bases: 15. CDR3 size: 16 residues. Germline lookup yields CDR1 LNHDA and CDR2 SQIVND (reference sequence). The CDR3 DNA follows: TGTGCCAGTAGTGTTCGGACGCCACGGCGGGAGCACGAGCAGTACTTC. Protein: CASSVRTPRREHEQYF.

This chain uses TRBV29-1 with TRBJ2-3, with 7 nucleotides matching TRBD1. V shed 1 base and J 5 bases; nucleotides not matched to a gene: 3. CDR1 is SQVTM and CDR2 is ANQGSEA in the germline V gene. This CDR3 spans 13 amino acids. The CDR3 reads CSVEAAGGDTQYF. The CDR3 coding sequence is TGCAGCGTTGAAGCGGCAGGGGGAGATACGCAGTATTTT.

J is TRBJ1-3 and V is TRBV6-6; TRBD1 aligns across 7 bases. From germline, CDR1 is MNHNY and CDR2 SVGAGI (reference sequence). J lost 2 bases, V lost 0 bases, and 4 bases had no gene match. This CDR3 has 16 amino acids. The CDR3 loop is CASSYSGTAAGNTIYF. The CDR3 DNA is TGTGCCAGCAGTTACTCCGGGACAGCGGCTGGAAACACCATATATTTT.

In DNA, the CDR3 is TGCGCCAGCAGCCCCATGGGGGTCCCAACTGAAGCTTTCTTT. It translates to CASSPMGVPTEAFF. This chain uses TRBV5-1 with TRBJ1-1, with D possibly TRBD1 on 5 matching bases. CDR1 is SGHRS and CDR2 is YFSETQ in the germline V gene. Between the trimmed V and J ends, which lost 4 bases and 5 bases, there was a span of 15 bases. CDR3 length equals 14 residues.

This chain connects TRBV19 to TRBJ1-5; no clear D gene. Trimming removed 7 bases from V and 6 bases from J, with 13 bases in between. Germline CDR1 reads LNHDA; CDR2 reads SQIVND (reference sequence). CDR3 length equals 13 residues. In nucleotides, the CDR3 is TGTGCCAGTACCGCGTGGGCTGGTCAGCCCCAGCATTTT. This gives the protein CASTAWAGQPQHF.

The sample holds a few counts of this clone. The rearrangement joins TRBV13 to TRBJ1-4, with D unclear. Trimming shortened V by 1 base and J by 8 bases, and 11 bases separated the two germline ends. CDR1 PRHDT and CDR2 FYEKMQ come from the germline V gene (reference sequence). The CDR3 sequence is 14 residues long. In DNA, the CDR3 is TGTGCCAGCAGCTTAGTATGGGGATCCGAAAAACTGTTTTTT. Amino acids: CASSLVWGSEKLFF. Full variable domain (remainder filled in from reference TRBV13 and TRBJ1-4): AAGVIQSPRHLIKEKRETATLKCYPIPRHDTVYWYQQGPGQDPQFLISFYEKMQSDKGSIPDRFSAQQFSDYHSELNMSSLELGDSALYFCASSLVWGSEKLFFGSGTQLSVL.

This clone was recorded only once. This same CDR3 is encoded by further DNA sequences in the sample. The chain has TRBV14 and TRBJ2-1, with no clear D. V was shortened by 0 bases and J by 4 bases, with 4 bases between the two germline ends. The CDR3 covers 13 residues. The germline gives CDR1 SGHDN, CDR2 FVKESK. CDR3 nucleotide sequence: TGTGCCAGCAGCCAAGACCTATACAATGAGCAGTTCTTC. Amino acid sequence: CASSQDLYNEQFF.

V gene TRBV6-5 combines with J gene TRBJ1-3, with D perhaps matching TRBD1 (5 bases). The CDR3 consists of 15 residues. Germline assignment: CDR1 MNHEY and CDR2 SVGAGI. Trimming left V 2 bases short and J 3 bases short, with 11 bases between. As DNA, the CDR3 is TGTGCCAGCAGTTACGGGCGGGGCAGTGGAAACACCATATATTTT. It codes for CASSYGRGSGNTIYF.

The chain has TRBV30 and TRBJ1-1, with TRBD1 identical over 7 bases. Per germline, CDR1 GTSNPN and CDR2 SVGIG (reference sequence). V lost 1 base to trimming and J lost 1 base; unmatched junction nucleotides: 6. The CDR3 is made up of 15 amino acids. The CDR3 DNA is TGTGCCTGGAGTGCCCCGGACAGGAGGAACACTGAAGCTTTCTTT. It translates to CAWSAPDRRNTEAFF.

The chain combines TRBV5-6 with TRBJ2-1, with 9 bases fitting TRBD2. V lost 4 bases to trimming and J lost 4 bases; unmatched junction nucleotides: 9. In germline, CDR1 is SGHDT, CDR2 YYEEEE. CDR3 length equals 16 residues. CDR3 region: CASSGRLAESYNEQFF. CDR3 bases: TGTGCCAGCAGCGGGAGACTAGCGGAGAGTTACAATGAGCAGTTCTTC.

This sequence joins TRBV11-3 and TRBJ2-1, with D perhaps TRBD1 or TRBD2 (6 bases each). The CDR3 has 16 amino acids. CDR1 and CDR2 (germline): SGHNT, YENEEA. Trimming shortened V by 1 base and J by 5 bases, and 15 bases separated the two germline ends. The CDR3 sequence: CASSLGFAGQNNEQFF. CDR3 in DNA: TGTGCCAGCAGCTTAGGGTTTGCGGGACAAAACAATGAGCAGTTCTTC.

The gene calls are TRBV5-1 and TRBJ2-3; D uncertain. The germline V and J ends were trimmed by 2 bases and 10 bases, with 11 bases remaining between them. The CDR3 extends over 12 amino acids. The V gene's germline CDR1 is SGHRS and CDR2 YFSETQ. The CDR3 DNA follows: TGCGCCAGCAGCTTACTTAGCAATGCGCAGTATTTT. Translating it yields CASSLLSNAQYF.

The chain joins TRBV6-1 to TRBJ1-3, with 7 bases matching TRBD1. CDR1 MNHNS and CDR2 SASEGT come from the germline V gene. V gave up 3 bases and J gave up 3 bases; unmatched junction bases: 5. This CDR3 has 15 amino acids. The CDR3 reads CASSEGTASGNTIYF. The CDR3 DNA reads TGTGCCAGCAGTGAGGGGACAGCGAGTGGAAACACCATATATTTT.

The J gene is TRBJ1-1, the V gene TRBV7-9; the D gene is possibly TRBD1 (6 bases). From germline, CDR1 is SEHNR and CDR2 FQNEAQ (reference sequence). The CDR3 length is 15 residues. The V end was cut by 1 base, the J end by 6 bases, with 15 bases between. This CDR3 is CASSLGSGRGAEAFF. CDR3 DNA sequence: TGTGCCAGCAGCTTAGGTTCTGGCAGGGGCGCTGAAGCTTTCTTT.

This rearrangement joins TRBV28 to TRBJ2-7; 8 positions agree with TRBD2. The CDR3 is 16 residues long. V lost 5 bases to trimming and J lost 5 bases; unmatched junction nucleotides: 14. Germline loops: CDR1 MDHEN, CDR2 SYDVKM. CDR3 nucleotide sequence: TGTGCCAGCAGTCCGCCGGGACTAGTAATCAGGGACGAGCAGTACTTC. Encoded protein: CASSPPGLVIRDEQYF.

Note on this clone: Other nucleotide sequences from this sample produce the same CDR3. This chain connects TRBV9 to TRBJ2-3; TRBD2 agrees at 7 bases. The V gene's germline CDR1 is SGDLS and CDR2 YYNGEE. V lost 0 bases to trimming and J lost 2 bases; unmatched junction nucleotides: 3. The CDR3 is 15 residues long. CDR3 sequence (DNA): TGTGCCAGCAGCGTAGTCGCGGGAGTCACAGATACGCAGTATTTT. This gives the protein CASSVVAGVTDTQYF.